These T cell receptor beta chains were read from a single sample in a study of cytomegalovirus exposure and HLA in healthy donors. Produced via immunoSEQ multiplex PCR; TCRdb's table is partial and in-frame only. The data hold roughly 130,000 clones, with around 79% observed a single time. Sequencing was done on a sample of PBMCs. Source of these receptors: a female donor in good health and CMV-seronegative. CDR3s include the opening cysteine and the closing phenylalanine or tryptophan. The order of the fields is CDR3 length, clone size, D gene, V gene, J gene, CDR3 DNA, CDR3 protein. D genes are given only for firm matches. The size of a clone is reported for some rows only, either as once, few or many, or as a class for expanded clones.

>14|NA|TRBD1|TRBV2|TRBJ2-2
TGTGCCTGTCTACAGGGGACCAACACCGGGGAGCTGTTTTTT
CACLQGTNTGELFF
>14|NA|NA|TRBV19|TRBJ1-1
TGTGCCAGTAGTATGAGTGCGGTTGTCACTGAAGCTTTCTTT
CASSMSAVVTEAFF
>15|NA|NA|TRBV2|TRBJ2-2
TGTGCCAGCAGGGGACTGTCCCCGGCCACCGGGGAGCTGTTTTTT
CASRGLSPATGELFF
>14|NA|TRBD1|TRBV28|TRBJ1-3
TGTGCCAGCAGCCTCACAGGGGGCGAGGGGACCATATATTTT
CASSLTGGEGTIYF
>17|once|TRBD1|TRBV27|TRBJ1-1
TGTGCCAGCGCTCCCCGGGACAGGGTAAAGTTGGACACTGAAGCTTTCTTT
CASAPRDRVKLDTEAFF
>13|NA|NA|TRBV10-1|TRBJ1-1
TGCGCCAGCAGTGAGTCGGGCAGGGATGAAGCTTTCTTT
CASSESGRDEAFF
>14|NA|NA|TRBV9|TRBJ1-1
TGTGCCAGCAGCCCCGACGACACCCACACTGAAGCTTTCTTT
CASSPDDTHTEAFF
>14|NA|TRBD1|TRBV7-8|TRBJ2-7
TGTGCCAGCAGGGTGGGACAGGGGTCCTACGAGCAGTACTTC
CASRVGQGSYEQYF
>15|NA|TRBD2|TRBV10-3|TRBJ2-1
TGTGCCATCAGTGACTCGGCTAGCGCGGGAGATGAGCAGTTCTTC
CAISDSASAGDEQFF
>14|few|NA|TRBV7-8|TRBJ2-7
TGTGCCAGCAGCTTAGGCACTTTAGCCTACGAGCAGTACTTC
CASSLGTLAYEQYF
>15|NA|TRBD2|TRBV7-9|TRBJ2-7
TGTGCCAGCAGCCCCACTCTAGCGGGAGTATACGAGCAGTACTTC
CASSPTLAGVYEQYF